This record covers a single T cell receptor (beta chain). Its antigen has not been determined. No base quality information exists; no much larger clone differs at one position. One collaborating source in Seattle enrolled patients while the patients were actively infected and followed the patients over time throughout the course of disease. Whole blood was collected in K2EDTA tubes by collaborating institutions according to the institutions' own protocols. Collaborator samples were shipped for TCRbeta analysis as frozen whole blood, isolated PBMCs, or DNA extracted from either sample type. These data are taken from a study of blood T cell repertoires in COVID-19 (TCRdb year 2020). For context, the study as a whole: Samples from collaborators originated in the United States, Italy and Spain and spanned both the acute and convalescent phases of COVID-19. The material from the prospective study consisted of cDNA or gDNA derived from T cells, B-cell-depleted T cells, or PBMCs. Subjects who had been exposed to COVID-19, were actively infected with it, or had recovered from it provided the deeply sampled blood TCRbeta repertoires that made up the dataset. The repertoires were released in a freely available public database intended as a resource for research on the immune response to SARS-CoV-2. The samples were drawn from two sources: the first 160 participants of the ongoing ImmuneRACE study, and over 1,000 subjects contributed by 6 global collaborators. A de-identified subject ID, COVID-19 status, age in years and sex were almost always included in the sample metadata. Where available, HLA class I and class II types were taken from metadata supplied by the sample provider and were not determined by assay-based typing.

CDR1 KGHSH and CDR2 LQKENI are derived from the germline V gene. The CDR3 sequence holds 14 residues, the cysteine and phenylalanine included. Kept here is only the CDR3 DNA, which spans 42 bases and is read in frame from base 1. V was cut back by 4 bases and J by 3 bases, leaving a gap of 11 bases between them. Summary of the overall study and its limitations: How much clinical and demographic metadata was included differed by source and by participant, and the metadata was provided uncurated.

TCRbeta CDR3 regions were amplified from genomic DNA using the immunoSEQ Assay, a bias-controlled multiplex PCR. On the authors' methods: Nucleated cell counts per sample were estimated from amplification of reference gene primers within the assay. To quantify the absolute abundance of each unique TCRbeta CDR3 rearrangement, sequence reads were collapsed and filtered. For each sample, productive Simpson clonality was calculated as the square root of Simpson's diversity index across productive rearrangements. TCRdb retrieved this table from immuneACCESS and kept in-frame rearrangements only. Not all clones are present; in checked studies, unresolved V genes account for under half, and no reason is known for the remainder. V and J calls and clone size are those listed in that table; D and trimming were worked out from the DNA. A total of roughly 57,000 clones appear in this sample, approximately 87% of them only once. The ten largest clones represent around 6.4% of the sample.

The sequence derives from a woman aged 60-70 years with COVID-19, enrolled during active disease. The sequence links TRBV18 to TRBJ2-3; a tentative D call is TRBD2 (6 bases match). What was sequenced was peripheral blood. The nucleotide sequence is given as TGTGCCAGCTCACTAGGACTACCAACAGATACGCAGTATTTT. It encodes CASSLGLPTDTQYF.